What follows are 15 T cell receptor beta chains derived from one specimen sequenced in a study of cytomegalovirus exposure and HLA in healthy donors. The PCR employed 60 Vbeta primers together with 13 Jbeta primers. TCRdb keeps only in-frame clones here, not all; method: immunoSEQ multiplex PCR. The sample records 65,000 to 90,000 clones, over 70% being singletons. The specimen sequenced was PBMCs. The receptors stem from a middle-aged man in good health and CMV-seronegative.

This rearrangement joins TRBV7-2 to TRBJ2-3; TRBD2 matches at 10 bases. Germline trimming cut 2 bases from V and 0 bases from J; bases unmatched to any gene: 8. Germline V gene sequence: CDR1 SGHTA, CDR2 FQGNSA. This CDR3 has 18 amino acids. CDR3 in DNA: TGTGCCAGCAGCTTACTGGCTGGACTAGCGGATAGCACAGATACGCAGTATTTT. Translated, it gives CASSLLAGLADSTDTQYF.

The V gene is TRBV6-5, the J gene TRBJ2-7; 9 bases match TRBD2. The CDR3 is made up of 16 amino acids. Looked up from germline, CDR1 is MNHEY and CDR2 is SVGAGI. V lost 4 bases, J lost 1 base, and 8 bases stayed unmatched. CDR3: CASSLGSGGLSYEQYF. Written as DNA, the CDR3 is TGTGCCAGCAGTTTAGGTAGCGGGGGACTATCCTACGAGCAGTACTTC.

Sample share makes this clone medium-sized. The chain joins TRBV9 to TRBJ2-7, with D unresolved. CDR3 length: 14 amino acids. Germline CDR1 reads SGDLS; CDR2 reads YYNGEE. V gave up 0 bases and J gave up 9 bases, with 16 bases separating them. The CDR3 spells CASSVGPKERGQYF. CDR3 coding DNA: TGTGCCAGCAGCGTAGGACCCAAGGAGCGCGGGCAGTACTTC.

The chain carries TRBV4-3 and TRBJ1-4, with D perhaps matching TRBD1 (6 bases). This CDR3 is 15 amino acids long. The V gene's germline CDR1 is LGHNA and CDR2 YSLEER. V shed 1 base and J shed 0 bases, with 6 bases lying between them. The CDR3 loop is CASSQGTATNEKLFF. The CDR3 nucleotides read TGCGCCAGCAGCCAAGGGACAGCAACTAATGAAAAACTGTTTTTT.

The chain has TRBV4-1 and TRBJ2-7, with D possibly matching TRBD2 (5 bases). The germline V and J ends were trimmed by 2 bases and 6 bases, with 17 bases remaining between them. From germline, CDR1 is MGHRA and CDR2 YSYEKL. The CDR3 is made up of 15 amino acids. The CDR3: CASSQPLGRGLEQYF. The DNA of the CDR3 is TGCGCCAGCAGCCAACCCCTCGGGCGTGGACTCGAGCAGTACTTC.

The rearrangement uses TRBV28 and TRBJ2-1, with 8 bases lining up with TRBD2. The CDR3 runs to 17 residues. V trimming: 4 bases; J trimming: 2 bases; junction bases outside the gene matches: 10. Germline-derived CDR1 and CDR2 are MDHEN and SYDVKM. DNA for the CDR3: TGTGCCAGCAGTTCCCCTCAAAAGCGGGGGACCTACAATGAGCAGTTCTTC. It encodes CASSSPQKRGTYNEQFF. Drawing the rest from reference TRBV28 and TRBJ2-1, the complete variable domain is DVKVTQSSRYLVKRTGEKVFLECVQDMDHENMFWYRQDPGLGLRLIYFSYDVKMKEKGDIPEGYSVSREKKERFSLILESASTNQTSMYLCASSSPQKRGTYNEQFFGPGTRLTVL.

This clone is classed as medium-sized. V and J are TRBV6-1 and TRBJ2-5; D is uncertain. The length of the CDR3 is 14 residues. Germline V gene data show CDR1 as MNHNS and CDR2 as SASEGT. V lost 4 bases, J lost 5 bases, and 14 bases lay in between. CDR3 region: CASSGATGWETQYF. The CDR3 region has the DNA TGTGCCAGCAGTGGTGCTACGGGTTGGGAGACCCAGTACTTC.

This chain joins TRBV29-1 and TRBJ2-5; tentative D call: TRBD1 (5 bases). The CDR3 runs to 13 residues. Germline V CDR1 and CDR2: SQVTM, ANQGSEA. Trimming took off 1 base at V and 11 bases at J, with 17 bases between the two ends. The CDR3 loop reads CSVEGGRVRQQYF. The CDR3 DNA reads TGCAGCGTTGAAGGGGGCCGAGTACGCCAGCAGTACTTC.

The chain employs TRBV19 and TRBJ2-7; TRBD1 matches 8 bases. V shed 3 bases and J 2 bases; nucleotides not matched to a gene: 6. This CDR3 spans 15 amino acids. Germline-derived CDR1 and CDR2 are LNHDA and SQIVND (reference sequence). The CDR3 bases are TGTGCCAGTAGTATGCCCGGACAGGGTACCTACGAGCAGTACTTC. Amino acids: CASSMPGQGTYEQYF.

In this sample, this clone turned up once. The chain employs TRBV28 and TRBJ2-1, with 8 bases that match TRBD2. The CDR3 is made up of 14 amino acids. The J segment lost 4 bases and the V segment lost 3 bases, leaving 2 bases of the junction unmatched. In germline, CDR1 is MDHEN, CDR2 SYDVKM. CDR3 sequence (DNA): TGTGCCAGCAGTTTCCGGGGGGGTTACAATGAGCAGTTCTTC. Amino acid sequence: CASSFRGGYNEQFF.

V usage is TRBV7-2 and J usage is TRBJ2-5, with 11 positions matching TRBD2. The CDR3 is 15 amino acids. V trimming: 6 bases; J trimming: 5 bases; junction bases outside the gene matches: 8. The germline V gene has CDR1 SGHTA and CDR2 FQGNSA. CDR3 region: CASRPSSGGWETQYF. The CDR3 DNA is TGTGCCAGCAGGCCTTCTAGCGGGGGGTGGGAGACCCAGTACTTC.

A few counts support this clone. One junction end disagrees with the germline gene, perhaps due to a read error. The genes are TRBV5-6 and TRBJ1-1; a possible D gene is TRBD1 (6 bases). Germline V gene sequence: CDR1 SGHDT, CDR2 YYEEEE. This CDR3 comprises 13 residues. Written as DNA, the CDR3 is TGTGCCAGCAGCCTCTCAGCAGGGGCGCTTTCGTATTTT. Translated, it gives CASSLSAGALSYF.

The gene calls are TRBV7-9 and TRBJ2-5; 8 bases fit TRBD2. Germline values: CDR1 SEHNR, CDR2 FQNEAQ (reference sequence). The CDR3 sequence is 13 residues long. V trimming: 6 bases; J trimming: 7 bases; junction bases outside the gene matches: 7. The CDR3 DNA reads as TGTGCCAGCAGTTCCGGGAGGGAGAGGACCCAGTACTTC. Translating it yields CASSSGRERTQYF.

The chain recombines TRBV6-5 with TRBJ1-1; TRBD1 agrees at 7 bases. Germline CDR1 reads MNHEY; CDR2 reads SVGAGI. This CDR3 has 13 residues. Unmatched junction bases numbered 3, after V lost 5 bases and J lost 3 bases. The CDR3 DNA follows: TGTGCCAGCAGTCCCAGGGGGGACACTGAAGCTTTCTTT. Protein product: CASSPRGDTEAFF.

The gene calls are TRBV5-6 and TRBJ1-5; D perhaps matches TRBD1 (6 bases). Trimming removed 4 bases at V and 4 bases at J, with 12 bases between. The CDR3 loop spans 14 amino acids. Germline CDR1 is SGHDT and CDR2 is YYEEEE. The CDR3 nucleotides are TGTGCCAGCAGCGAGACAGGAAAAAATCAGCCCCAGCATTTT. Protein: CASSETGKNQPQHF.